This T cell receptor beta chain stems from a study of T cells after yellow fever vaccination. The V gene lost 5 bases and the J gene lost 7 bases, with 8 bases spanning the gap. The germline CDR1 and CDR2 sequences are SGHTA and FQGNSA. The CDR3 covers 11 residues. Conversion of TCR transcripts into cDNA relied on 5'RACE template switching, which added a universal primer site and UMIs. In TCRdb, the 5' RACE reads were re-called with MiXCR into one record per CDR3 protein. The sample holds about 630,000 distinct CDR3 sequences; approximately 13% are singletons and the top ten take around 14%. The sample holds a few counts of this clonotype.

The chain is built from TRBV7-2 and TRBJ1-1; D gene uncertain. The receptor's source is a man aged 25-45 years who received the YFV17D yellow fever vaccine. Material: PBMCs, obtained on the day of the yellow fever booster vaccination. CDR3 in DNA: TGTGCCAGCAGCAAGCAGATTGAAGCTTTCTTT. Its translation: CASSKQIEAFF. Variable domain in full (rest from reference TRBV7-2 and TRBJ1-1): GAGVSQSPSNKVTEKGKDVELRCDPISGHTALYWYRQSLGQGLEFLIYFQGNSAPDKSGLPSDRFSAERTGGSVSTLTIQRTQQEDSAVYLCASSKQIEAFFGQGTRLTVV.